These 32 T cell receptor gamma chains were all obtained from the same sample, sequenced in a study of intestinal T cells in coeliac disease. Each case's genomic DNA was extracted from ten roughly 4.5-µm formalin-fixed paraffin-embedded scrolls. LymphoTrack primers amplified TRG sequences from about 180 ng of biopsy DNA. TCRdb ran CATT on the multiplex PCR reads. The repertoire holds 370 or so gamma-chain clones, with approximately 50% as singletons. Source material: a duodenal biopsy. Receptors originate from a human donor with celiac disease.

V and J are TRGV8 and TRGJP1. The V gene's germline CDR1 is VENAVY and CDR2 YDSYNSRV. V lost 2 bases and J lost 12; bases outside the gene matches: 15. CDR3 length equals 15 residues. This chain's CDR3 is CATWDNLSSVGFKIF. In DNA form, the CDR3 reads TGTGCCACCTGGGATAATCTCTCTTCGGTTGGGTTCAAGATATTT.

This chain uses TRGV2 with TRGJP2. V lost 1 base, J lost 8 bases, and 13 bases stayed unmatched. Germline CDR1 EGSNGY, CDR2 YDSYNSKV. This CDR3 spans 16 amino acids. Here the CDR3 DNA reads TGTGCCACCTGGGACGGCCCGCAAGGTCGGGATTGGATCAAGACGTTT. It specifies CATWDGPQGRDWIKTF.

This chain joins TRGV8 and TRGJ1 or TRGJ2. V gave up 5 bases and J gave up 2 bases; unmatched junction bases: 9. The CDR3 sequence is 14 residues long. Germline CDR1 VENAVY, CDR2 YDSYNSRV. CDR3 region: CATWGRADYYKKLF. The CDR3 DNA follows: TGTGCCACCTGGGGACGGGCTGATTATTATAAGAAACTCTTT.

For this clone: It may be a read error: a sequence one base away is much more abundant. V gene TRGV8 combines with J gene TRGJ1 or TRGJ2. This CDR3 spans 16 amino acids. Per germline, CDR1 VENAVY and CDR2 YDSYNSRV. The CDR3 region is CATWDKKAANYYKKLF. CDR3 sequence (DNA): TGTGCCACCTGGGATAAGAAGGCTGCTAATTATTACAAGAAACTCTTT.

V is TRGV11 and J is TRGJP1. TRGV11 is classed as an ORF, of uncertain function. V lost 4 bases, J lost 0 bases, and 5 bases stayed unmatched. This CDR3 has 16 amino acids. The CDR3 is CACWISKNTTGWFKIF. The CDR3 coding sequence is TGTGCCTGCTGGATTAGTAAAAATACCACTGGTTGGTTCAAGATATTT.

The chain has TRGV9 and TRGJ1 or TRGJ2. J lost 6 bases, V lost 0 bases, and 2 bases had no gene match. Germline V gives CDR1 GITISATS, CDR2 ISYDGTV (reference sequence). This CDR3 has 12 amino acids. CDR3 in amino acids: CALWEVLYKKLF. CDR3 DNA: TGTGCCTTGTGGGAGGTGCTTTATAAGAAACTCTTT.

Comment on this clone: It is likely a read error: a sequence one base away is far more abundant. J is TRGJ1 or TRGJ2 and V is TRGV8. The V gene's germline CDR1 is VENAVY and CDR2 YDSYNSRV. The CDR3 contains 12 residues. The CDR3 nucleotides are TGCGCCACCTGGGAAAAACGGTCGGAGAAACTCTTT. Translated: CATWEKRSEKLF.

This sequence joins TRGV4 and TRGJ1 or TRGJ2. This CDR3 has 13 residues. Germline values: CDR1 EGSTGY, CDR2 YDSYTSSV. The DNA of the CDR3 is TGTGCACCTGGATGGGGGGGAGGTTATAAGAAACTCTTT. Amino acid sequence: CAPGWGGGYKKLF.

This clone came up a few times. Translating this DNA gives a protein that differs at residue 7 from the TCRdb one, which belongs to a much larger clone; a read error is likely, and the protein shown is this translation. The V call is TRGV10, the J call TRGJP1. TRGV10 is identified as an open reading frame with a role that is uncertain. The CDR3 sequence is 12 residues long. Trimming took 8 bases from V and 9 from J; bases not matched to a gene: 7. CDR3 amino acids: CAAWDCSWFKIF. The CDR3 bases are TGTGCTGCGTGGGATTGTAGTTGGTTCAAGATATTT.

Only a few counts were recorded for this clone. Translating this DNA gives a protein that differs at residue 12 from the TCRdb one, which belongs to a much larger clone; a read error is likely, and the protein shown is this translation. CDR3 residues: CATWDGRTTGWSKIF. DNA for the CDR3: TGTGCCACCTGGGATGGGCGTACCACTGGTTGGTCCAAGATATTT. This rearrangement joins TRGV4 to TRGJP1. From germline, CDR1 is EGSTGY and CDR2 YDSYTSSV. CDR3 length: 15 residues.

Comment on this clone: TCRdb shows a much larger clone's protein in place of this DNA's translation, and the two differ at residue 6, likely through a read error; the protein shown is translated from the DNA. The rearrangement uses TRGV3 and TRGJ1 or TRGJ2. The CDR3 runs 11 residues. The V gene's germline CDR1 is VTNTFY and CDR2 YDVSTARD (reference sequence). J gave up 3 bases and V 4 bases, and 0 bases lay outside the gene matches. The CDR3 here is CATWDYYKKLF. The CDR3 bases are TGTGCCACCTGGGATTATTATAAGAAACTCTTT.

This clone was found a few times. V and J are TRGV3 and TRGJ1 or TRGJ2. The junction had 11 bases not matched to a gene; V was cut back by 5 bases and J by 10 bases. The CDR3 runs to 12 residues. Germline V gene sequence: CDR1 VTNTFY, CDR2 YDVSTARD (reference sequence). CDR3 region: CATWALVAKKLF. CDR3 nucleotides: TGTGCCACCTGGGCCCTTGTCGCAAAGAAACTCTTT.

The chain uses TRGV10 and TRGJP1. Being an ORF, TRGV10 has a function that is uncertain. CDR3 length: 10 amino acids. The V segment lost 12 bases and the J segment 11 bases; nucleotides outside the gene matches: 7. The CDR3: CAAPAWFKIF. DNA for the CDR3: TGTGCTGCCCCAGCCTGGTTCAAGATATTT.

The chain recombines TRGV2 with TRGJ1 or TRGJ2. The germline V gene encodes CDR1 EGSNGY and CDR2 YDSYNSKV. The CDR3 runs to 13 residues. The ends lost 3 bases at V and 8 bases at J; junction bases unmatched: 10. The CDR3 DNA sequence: TGTGCCACCTGGGACTTCCTTATTAATAAGAAACTCTTT. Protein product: CATWDFLINKKLF.

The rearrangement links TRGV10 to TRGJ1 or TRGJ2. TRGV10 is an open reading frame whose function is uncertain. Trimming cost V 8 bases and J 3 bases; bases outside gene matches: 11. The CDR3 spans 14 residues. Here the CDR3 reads CAAWDPPTYYKKLF. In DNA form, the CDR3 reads TGTGCTGCGTGGGATCCACCGACTTATTATAAGAAACTCTTT.

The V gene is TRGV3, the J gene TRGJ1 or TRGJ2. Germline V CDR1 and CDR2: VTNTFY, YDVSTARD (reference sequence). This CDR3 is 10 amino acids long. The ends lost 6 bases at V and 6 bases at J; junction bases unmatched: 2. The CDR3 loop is CATWCYKKLF. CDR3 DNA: TGTGCCACCTGGTGTTATAAGAAACTCTTT.

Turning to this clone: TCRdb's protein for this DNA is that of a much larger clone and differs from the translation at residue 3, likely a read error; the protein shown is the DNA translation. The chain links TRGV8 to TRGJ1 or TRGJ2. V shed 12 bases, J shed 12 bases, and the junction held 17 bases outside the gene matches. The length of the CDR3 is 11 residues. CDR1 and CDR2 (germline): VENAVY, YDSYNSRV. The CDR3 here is CALLPLRLKLF. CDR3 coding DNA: TGTGCCCTCCTTCCTCTGAGATTGAAACTCTTT.

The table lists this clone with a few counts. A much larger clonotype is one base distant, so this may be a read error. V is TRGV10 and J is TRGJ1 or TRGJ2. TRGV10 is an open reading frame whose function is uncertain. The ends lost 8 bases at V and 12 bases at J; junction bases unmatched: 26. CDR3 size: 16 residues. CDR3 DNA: TGTGCTGCGTGGGATTATATGGGACGACCCACACCAGCGAAACTCTTT. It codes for CAAWDYMGRPTPAKLF.

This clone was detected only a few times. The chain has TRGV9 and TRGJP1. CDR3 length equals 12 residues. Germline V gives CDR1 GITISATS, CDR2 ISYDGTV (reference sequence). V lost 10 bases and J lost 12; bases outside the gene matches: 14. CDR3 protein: CAFVGEVRFKIF. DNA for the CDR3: TGTGCCTTTGTGGGAGAGGTTCGGTTCAAGATATTT.

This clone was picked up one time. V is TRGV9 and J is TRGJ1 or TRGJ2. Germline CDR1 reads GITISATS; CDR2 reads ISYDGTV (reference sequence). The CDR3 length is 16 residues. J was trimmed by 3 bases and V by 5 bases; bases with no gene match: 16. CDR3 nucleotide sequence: TGTGCCTTGTGGGGGGGTGCAAATCGCGTTTATTATAAGAAACTCTTT. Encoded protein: CALWGGANRVYYKKLF.

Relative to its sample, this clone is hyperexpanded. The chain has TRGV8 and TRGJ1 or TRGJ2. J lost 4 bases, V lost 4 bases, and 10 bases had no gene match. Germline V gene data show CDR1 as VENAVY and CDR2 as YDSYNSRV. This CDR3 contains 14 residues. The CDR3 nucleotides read TGTGCCACCTGGGAGGCCTACCACTATTATAAGAAACTCTTT. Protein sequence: CATWEAYHYYKKLF.

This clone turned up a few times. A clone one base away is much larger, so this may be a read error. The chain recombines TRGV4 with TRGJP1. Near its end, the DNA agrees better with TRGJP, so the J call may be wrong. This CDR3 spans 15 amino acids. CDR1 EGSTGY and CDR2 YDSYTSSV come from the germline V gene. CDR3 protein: CATWDDYTTGWFKVF. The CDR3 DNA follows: TGTGCCACCTGGGATGATTATACCACTGGTTGGTTCAAGGTATTT.

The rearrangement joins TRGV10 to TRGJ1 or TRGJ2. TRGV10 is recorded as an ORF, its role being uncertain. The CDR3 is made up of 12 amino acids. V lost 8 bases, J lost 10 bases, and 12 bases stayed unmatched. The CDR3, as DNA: TGTGCTGCGTGGGCCCCCGGGCTAAAGAAACTCTTT. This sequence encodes CAAWAPGLKKLF.

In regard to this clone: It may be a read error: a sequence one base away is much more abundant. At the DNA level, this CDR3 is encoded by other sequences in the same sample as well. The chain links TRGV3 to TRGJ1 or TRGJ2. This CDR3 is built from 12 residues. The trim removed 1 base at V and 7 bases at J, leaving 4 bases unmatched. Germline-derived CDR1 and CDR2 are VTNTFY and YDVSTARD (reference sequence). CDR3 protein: CATWDSYYKKLF. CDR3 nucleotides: TGTGCCACCTGGGACAGTTACTATAAGAAACTCTTT.

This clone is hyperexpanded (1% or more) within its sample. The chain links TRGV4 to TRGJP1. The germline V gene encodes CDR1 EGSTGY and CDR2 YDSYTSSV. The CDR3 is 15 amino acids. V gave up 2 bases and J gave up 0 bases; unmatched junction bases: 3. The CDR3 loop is CATWDDYTTGWFKIF. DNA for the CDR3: TGTGCCACCTGGGATGATTATACCACTGGTTGGTTCAAGATATTT.

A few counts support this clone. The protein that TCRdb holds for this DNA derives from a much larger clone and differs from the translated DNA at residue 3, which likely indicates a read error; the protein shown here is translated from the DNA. The CDR3, as DNA: TGTGCCATCTGGGACGGGCGAGGAAGTAGTGATTGGATCAAGACGTTT. It yields the protein CAIWDGRGSSDWIKTF. This chain connects TRGV2 to TRGJP2. CDR1 is EGSNGY and CDR2 is YDSYNSKV in the germline V gene. This CDR3 is 16 amino acids long.

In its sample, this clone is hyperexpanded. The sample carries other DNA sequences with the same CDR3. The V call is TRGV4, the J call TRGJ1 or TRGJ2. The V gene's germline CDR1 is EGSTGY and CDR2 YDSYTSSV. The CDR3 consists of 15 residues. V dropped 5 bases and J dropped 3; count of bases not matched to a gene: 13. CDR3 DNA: TGTGCCACCTGGGTTCTATCTCAGAGTTATTATAAGAAACTCTTT. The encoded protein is CATWVLSQSYYKKLF.

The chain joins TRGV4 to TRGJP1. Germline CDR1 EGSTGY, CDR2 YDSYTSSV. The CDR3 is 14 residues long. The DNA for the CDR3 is TGTGCACCTGGGCAATATACCACTGGTTGGTTCAAGATATTT. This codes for CAPGQYTTGWFKIF.

CDR3 DNA sequence: TGTGCTGCGTGGGAGCACTGGTGGTTCAAGATATTT. It specifies CAAWEHWWFKIF. This chain connects TRGV10 to TRGJP1. TRGV10 is marked as an open reading frame, function uncertain. After removal of 8 bases from V and 11 bases from J, the junction contained 9 bases not matched to a gene. The CDR3 spans 12 residues.

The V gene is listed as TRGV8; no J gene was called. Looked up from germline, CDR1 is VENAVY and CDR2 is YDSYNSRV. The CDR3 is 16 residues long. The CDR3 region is CATWDKRPPVVGSKIF. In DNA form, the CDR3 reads TGTGCCACCTGGGATAAGAGGCCCCCGGTTGTTGGTTCAAAGATATTT.

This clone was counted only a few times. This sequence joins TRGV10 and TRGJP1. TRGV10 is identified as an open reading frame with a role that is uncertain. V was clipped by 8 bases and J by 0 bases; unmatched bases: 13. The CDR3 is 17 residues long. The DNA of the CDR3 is TGTGCTGCGTGGGATTATGGGAGGTATACCACTGGTTGGTTCAAGATATTT. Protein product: CAAWDYGRYTTGWFKIF.

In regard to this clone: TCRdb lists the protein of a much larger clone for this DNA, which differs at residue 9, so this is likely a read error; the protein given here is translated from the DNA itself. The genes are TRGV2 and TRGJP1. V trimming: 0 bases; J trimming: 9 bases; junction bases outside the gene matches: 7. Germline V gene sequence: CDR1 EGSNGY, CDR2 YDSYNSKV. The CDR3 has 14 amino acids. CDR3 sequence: CATWDGHVSWFKIF. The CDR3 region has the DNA TGTGCCACCTGGGACGGGCATGTAAGTTGGTTCAAGATATTT.